This is a list of T cell receptor beta chains from one sample in a study of shared clonotypes between healthy human individuals. Measured with immunoSEQ multiplex PCR; TCRdb has only the in-frame clones, and not every one. Here the sample spans 2 million or so clones, roughly 95% being singletons. What was sequenced was naive CD8+ T cells sorted from blood. These receptors all come from a man between 18 and 35 years old in good health. The CDR3 runs from the conserved cysteine through the conserved F or W. D genes are given only for firm matches. A row's size may be missing; if present it is once, few, many or a size class.

abundance: .; d_gene: TRBD2; v_gene: TRBV5-1; j_gene: TRBJ2-2; CDR3nt: TGCGCCAGCAGCGGACTAGCACCGAACACCGGGGAGCTGTTTTTT; CDR3aa: CASSGLAPNTGELFF
abundance: .; d_gene: .; v_gene: TRBV29-1; j_gene: TRBJ2-1; CDR3nt: TGCAGCTGGGGCCTCGTCAATGAGCAGTTCTTC; CDR3aa: CSWGLVNEQFF
abundance: .; d_gene: TRBD2; v_gene: TRBV25-1; j_gene: TRBJ2-1; CDR3nt: TGTGCCATCGGGAGGTCGGATTCCTACAATGAGCAGTTCTTC; CDR3aa: CAIGRSDSYNEQFF
abundance: .; d_gene: .; v_gene: TRBV5-4; j_gene: TRBJ1-1; CDR3nt: TGTGCCAGCAGCTTATGGGGCGGGGGGTCAATCGAAACTGAAGCTTTCTTT; CDR3aa: CASSLWGGGSIETEAFF
abundance: .; d_gene: TRBD1; v_gene: TRBV19; j_gene: TRBJ2-7; CDR3nt: TGTGCCAGTAGCCTCGGGACAGCCTACGAGCAGTACTTC; CDR3aa: CASSLGTAYEQYF
abundance: .; d_gene: .; v_gene: TRBV7-9; j_gene: TRBJ1-3; CDR3nt: TGTGCCAACTCCGAGGGGTTGTCTGGAAACACCATATATTTT; CDR3aa: CANSEGLSGNTIYF
abundance: .; d_gene: .; v_gene: TRBV28; j_gene: TRBJ1-5; CDR3nt: TGTGCCAGCAGTTGGGACAACAATCAGCCCCAGCATTTT; CDR3aa: CASSWDNNQPQHF
abundance: .; d_gene: TRBD1; v_gene: TRBV10-2; j_gene: TRBJ1-1; CDR3nt: TGCGCCAGCAGCCCAGAATTACAGGGGCTGGGCACTGAAGCTTTCTTT; CDR3aa: CASSPELQGLGTEAFF
abundance: .; d_gene: TRBD2; v_gene: TRBV15; j_gene: TRBJ2-1; CDR3nt: TGTGCCACCAGAGGGGGTCAGGTAGCGGGAGAGGAGTACAATGAGCAGTTCTTC; CDR3aa: CATRGGQVAGEEYNEQFF
abundance: .; d_gene: TRBD2; v_gene: TRBV27; j_gene: TRBJ2-7; CDR3nt: TGTGCCAGCAGTGCCGGAGCGGGAGGAGCGATCGAGCAGTACTTC; CDR3aa: CASSAGAGGAIEQYF
abundance: .; d_gene: .; v_gene: TRBV6-1; j_gene: TRBJ1-5; CDR3nt: TGTGCCAGCAGTTCCCATCAGCCCCAGCATTTT; CDR3aa: CASSSHQPQHF
abundance: .; d_gene: .; v_gene: TRBV5-4; j_gene: TRBJ1-1; CDR3nt: TGTGCCAGCAGCTTAGAGGGCCACACTGAAGCTTTCTTT; CDR3aa: CASSLEGHTEAFF
abundance: once; d_gene: .; v_gene: TRBV6-5; j_gene: TRBJ2-1; CDR3nt: TGTGCCAGCAGTTACTCCACGGGAGAACGCCACAATGAGCAGTTCTTC; CDR3aa: CASSYSTGERHNEQFF
abundance: .; d_gene: .; v_gene: TRBV6-6; j_gene: TRBJ1-2; CDR3nt: TGTGCCATCACGGGGGGGGATGGCTACACCTTC; CDR3aa: CAITGGDGYTF
abundance: once; d_gene: TRBD1; v_gene: TRBV29-1; j_gene: TRBJ1-1; CDR3nt: TGCAGCGCCCGACAGGGGGCGGCCACTGAAGCTTTCTTT; CDR3aa: CSARQGAATEAFF
abundance: .; d_gene: TRBD2; v_gene: TRBV11-2; j_gene: TRBJ2-1; CDR3nt: TGTGCCAGCAGCGCGGGACTAGCGGGGGCCTCCCCCTCCTACAATGAGCAGTTCTTC; CDR3aa: CASSAGLAGASPSYNEQFF
abundance: .; d_gene: TRBD1; v_gene: TRBV12-5; j_gene: TRBJ2-7; CDR3nt: TGTGCTAGTGGTTTGGGACAGGGAACGACCTACGAGCAGTACTTC; CDR3aa: CASGLGQGTTYEQYF
abundance: .; d_gene: TRBD2; v_gene: TRBV6-1; j_gene: TRBJ2-7; CDR3nt: TGTGCCAGCAGTGGGCATTTCGGAATGCGGGAGAACCTCCACGAGCAGTACTTC; CDR3aa: CASSGHFGMRENLHEQYF
abundance: .; d_gene: TRBD1; v_gene: TRBV9; j_gene: TRBJ1-2; CDR3nt: TGTGCCAGCAGCGTGAACACCGGGACAGGGGACTATGGCTACACCTTC; CDR3aa: CASSVNTGTGDYGYTF
abundance: .; d_gene: .; v_gene: TRBV4-3; j_gene: TRBJ2-2; CDR3nt: TGCGCCAGCAGCACGACAGTAATGGGGACCGGGGAGCTGTTTTTT; CDR3aa: CASSTTVMGTGELFF
abundance: .; d_gene: TRBD1; v_gene: TRBV7-9; j_gene: TRBJ2-1; CDR3nt: TGTGCCAGCAGCCACCGGACAGGGGTAGGTGAGCAGTTCTTC; CDR3aa: CASSHRTGVGEQFF
abundance: .; d_gene: .; v_gene: TRBV27; j_gene: TRBJ1-1; CDR3nt: TGTGCCAGCAGTTTAAGGGGTGTCGGGGGGACTGAAGCTTTCTTT; CDR3aa: CASSLRGVGGTEAFF
abundance: .; d_gene: TRBD2; v_gene: TRBV7-9; j_gene: TRBJ2-3; CDR3nt: TGTGCCAGCAGCTTAGAGGTCGGGGGGGTGGCAGATACGCAGTATTTT; CDR3aa: CASSLEVGGVADTQYF
abundance: .; d_gene: TRBD1; v_gene: TRBV4-1; j_gene: TRBJ2-3; CDR3nt: TGCGCCAGCACCGAGACAGGGGGCCTCACAGATACGCAGTATTTT; CDR3aa: CASTETGGLTDTQYF
abundance: once; d_gene: .; v_gene: TRBV7-2; j_gene: TRBJ2-7; CDR3nt: TGTGCCAGCAGCTTATCTCAATACTCCTACGAGCAGTACTTC; CDR3aa: CASSLSQYSYEQYF